This T cell receptor beta chain was recovered during a study of spatial heterogeneity in lung cancer. CDR1 MDHEN and CDR2 SYDVKM come from the germline V gene. This CDR3 has 12 residues. Trimming left V 2 bases short and J 8 bases short, with 9 bases between. Each CDR3 protein gets one entry after TCRdb re-called the 5' RACE reads with MiXCR. The repertoire includes 4,000 or so distinct CDR3 sequences, approximately 27% of them detected once, and 5.7% sits in the top ten. Time point defined: blood at routine non-recurrence follow-up after resection. The source material was PBMCs, sampled at follow-up. The sequence was collected from a male donor with early-stage non-small cell lung cancer. V gene TRBV28 combines with J gene TRBJ1-2, with no clear D. CDR3: CASSLNPRGYTF. Written as DNA, the CDR3 is TGTGCCAGCAGTTTAAACCCGAGGGGCTACACCTTC.